This T cell receptor (beta chain) was captured by sequencing in a study of cytomegalovirus exposure and HLA in healthy donors (dated by TCRdb to about 2017). Notes on the research overall: In an earlier analysis of approximately 640 of the donors, 250 to 300 Gb of sequence data and just under 120 million unique TCR beta sequences from about 179 million T cells were reported. About 310 gigabases of sequencing data and tens of millions of unique TCR sequences were included in an early release covering roughly 600 HLA-typed donors. Of the 350 to 450 genotyped donors, roughly 80% were placed in the genetic ancestry cluster associated with self-reported Caucasian donors. The study was designed to test whether signatures of past pathogen exposure could be identified by cataloging public T cell receptors. The T cell repertoires of around 670 subjects were profiled by immunosequencing and related to cytomegalovirus serostatus. Along with the roughly 700-subject first cohort, a separate validation cohort of some 130 different subjects was used. The study combined high-throughput TCR immunosequencing, statistical association of individual TCRs with disease status, and machine learning to predict cytomegalovirus infection status. A later analysis re-analyzed previously published TCR beta repertoires from 650 to 800 donors and added high-resolution HLA genotyping to study TCR occurrence patterns. Rather than drawing on any new phenotypic data, the later analysis identified candidate immune exposures from TCR beta sequences and the way those sequences occurred across donors. To decide whether each TCR beta V gene segment behaved as functional or pseudogenic, an earlier analysis of over 500 of the donors relied on high-throughput TCR beta sequencing. Donor age, sex, ethnicity and CMV serostatus were compiled alongside the repertoire data. Genome-wide SNP genotypes for about 60% of the roughly 670 donors were used in a later genetic analysis, which treated that subset as a discovery cohort. All discovery cohort repertoires had been generated on a single sequencing platform. Class I and class II HLA loci were covered by the typing at four-digit resolution. The number of typed donors differed by locus: 629-630 for A, B, C, DRB1 and DQB1; 500 to 550 for DQA1; 600 to 610 for DPA1; and 400 to 480 for DPB1. Roughly five DR-DQ haplotypes were handled as single units for association and clustering because linkage in the cohort was strong. Across approximately 400 genotyped donors of the cohort, an average of approximately 240,000 unique TCR beta nucleotide sequences per donor were sequenced, and around 19% of those sequences were non-productive.

Reading from cysteine to phenylalanine, the CDR3 counts 14 amino acids. Of the read, only the CDR3 DNA is kept; its 42 bases are in frame from base 1. Per the germline V gene, MDHEN is the CDR1 and SYDVKM is the CDR2. Trimming accounts for 8 bases at V and 5 bases at J, while the number of junction bases matched to no gene is 8. Details on this clone: The antigen it recognizes is unknown. Base qualities were left out, and no much larger clone turns up one base away.

Results and caveats for the whole study, not just this receptor: Broadly in line with IMGT annotations, most TCR beta V segments showed up in productive rearrangements about 90% or about 30% of the time in an earlier analysis of around 550 of the donors. The classifier was reported to diagnose cytomegalovirus status with high specificity and sensitivity in both the original cohort and the validation cohort. Compared with equally common non-associated chains, HLA-associated TCR beta chains in a later analysis were more clonally expanded and had lower generation probabilities. Roughly uniform sequencing depth across donors was assumed in presence/absence analyses, although this assumption may not hold. V-gene and J-gene trimming of TCR beta chains was associated with a missense DCLRE1C variant in a later genetic analysis, and the association was replicated in an independent cohort. In a later analysis, about 17,000 TCR beta sequences were associated with specific HLA alleles at a false discovery rate of 0.05. The earlier analysis of fewer than 750 of the donors excluded approximately 15 rarely observed V segments, including chromosome 9 orphons, because counts were too low. The authors suggested that the approach could potentially be extended to other disease states and immunological phenotypes. This cohort had only TCR beta chains sequenced, and the lack of alpha or paired-chain data limited which features could be detected. When HLA alleles, especially DR and DQ, strongly co-occurred, attributing TCR associations to individual alleles was difficult. Across donors, most TCR sequences were observed very rarely, whereas some public TCRs were present in many individuals. Correlated functional status among segregating V segments might be attributable to linkage disequilibrium, but an unknown experimental factor could not be ruled out. In a later analysis, several top co-occurrence clusters were reported to appear linked to parvovirus B19, influenza, CMV and Epstein-Barr virus. According to a later genetic analysis, donors in an Asian-associated ancestry cluster had fewer N-insertions in productive TCRs than the approximately 700-donor mean. In the study, some 160 TCR beta chains were listed as associated with cytomegalovirus. In a later analysis, the rate of TCR association differed among HLA loci, with DRB1 alleles having the most associated TCRs and HLA-C alleles having the fewest. The only immune exposure information available for the cohort was CMV serostatus. HLA typing was unavailable for some donors at each locus, so association tests used only the typed subset. The 87-base-pair reads could not distinguish some IMGT-functional V segments, including TRBV6-2 and TRBV6-3, so those segments were excluded. A later analysis found that most CMV-associated TCR beta chains appeared HLA-restricted, with HLA associations seemingly driven largely by CMV exposure. A further reported finding was that TCR beta sequences accurately predicted the HLA-A and HLA-B alleles for most subjects in the first cohort. A group of highly shared sequence variants was considered likely to be a technical artifact of the sequencing pipeline. In vitro tests confirmed that a few of the cytomegalovirus-associated TCR beta chains recognize cytomegalovirus antigens.

The cohort consisted of approximately 670 healthy bone marrow donors. At the time of sampling, all cohort members were nominally healthy, though unrecorded immune exposures were likely present. The donor was CMV seronegative and was included in the group of a few hundred seronegative cohort members. Every donor gave a peripheral blood sample, and the peripheral blood mononuclear cells from that sample were used for TCR beta sequencing. Genomic DNA was extracted from the blood cell samples with the Qiagen DNeasy Blood Extraction Kit. Library preparation used the immunoSEQ multiplex PCR assay. The multiplex PCR relied on a mix of 60 forward primers for TCR Vbeta segments and 13 reverse primers for TCR Jbeta segments. The CDR3 region of rearranged TCR beta genes was amplified from genomic DNA by a multiplex PCR assay. Amplified TCR beta libraries were sequenced as 87-base-pair reads on the Illumina HiSeq System. Per the source publication's procedure: Across the 700 or so repertoires, a later analysis counted approximately 75 million unique TCR beta chains, 9 million to 14 million of which were shared by at least two donors. A nearest-neighbor algorithm error-corrected the raw reads and collapsed the reads into unique sequences, merging closely related sequences to remove PCR and sequencing errors. Alignment of CDR3 sequences to IMGT reference sequences was used to assign V, D and J gene segments. For a sequence to be retained, at least a six-nucleotide match to both a V gene segment and a J gene segment was required. Rearrangements were called productive when the CDR3 lacked stop codons and stayed in frame with V and J; all others were non-productive. CDR3 was defined according to IMGT convention as the region running from the second conserved V-encoded cysteine to the conserved J-encoded phenylalanine. The earlier analysis of a few hundred of the donors excluded any sequence lacking an unambiguous match to a single V gene segment. An earlier analysis of around 600 of the donors classified V segments as functional when productive rearrangements were above 56.7% and as segregating when the standard deviation between donors was above 5%. A statistical classification framework was developed to diagnose cytomegalovirus status using the catalog of TCR beta chain sequences. In a later analysis, TCR nucleotide sequences were compared against IMGT/GENE-DB human TR gene sequences so that V and J genes could be assigned. Using the TCRdist pipeline, a later analysis assigned CDR3 sequences along with most-parsimonious VDJ recombination scenarios. A later analysis defined each TCR beta chain by its CDR3 amino acid sequence plus V-gene family, and excluded reads lacking a unique V-gene family. A later analysis removed over 500 highly shared, low-generation-probability nucleotide sequences to deal with suspected cross-contamination and a sequencing artifact. In a later analysis, a clonal expansion index was calculated for each public chain from normalized within-repertoire ranks of inferred template counts. In a later analysis, generation probabilities were computed with a VDJ recombination model fitted to out-of-frame rearrangements, and the resulting probabilities were checked against IGoR. In a later analysis, TCR-TCR, TCR-HLA and TCR-CMV co-occurrence was scored with hypergeometric tests, and a repertoire-size bias correction was applied to TCR pairs. A later analysis estimated false discovery rates by permuting HLA or CMV assignments 20 times. In a later analysis, co-occurring TCRs were grouped using DBSCAN, with TCRdist sequence similarity added in when clustering inside HLA-allele-positive subsets. For co-occurrence clustering, repertoires with fewer than 30,000 or more than 120,000 public chains were excluded, along with roughly 5 repertoires with anomalous nucleotide sharing. The table comes from immuneACCESS by way of TCRdb, which keeps in-frame sequences with V and J called. Part of the clones is missing from these tables; in studies checked, under half for an unresolved V gene and the rest for unknown reasons. V and J calls and clone size are as listed in that table; D and trimming were resolved from the DNA. Here the sample has about 140,000 clones; 70% to 85% occur a single time. The top ten constitute 1.9% of the sample.

Material: PBMCs. The chain employs TRBV28 and TRBJ2-5, with TRBD2 matching 10 junction bases. The receptor's source is a woman aged 40-49 years in good health and CMV-seronegative. The bases are TGTGCCAGCCCGCCTAGCGGGAGCCCGGAGACCCAGTACTTC. It translates as CASPPSGSPETQYF. This CDR3, with the reference TRBV28 and TRBJ2-5 proteins standing in past its ends, gives the full variable domain DVKVTQSSRYLVKRTGEKVFLECVQDMDHENMFWYRQDPGLGLRLIYFSYDVKMKEKGDIPEGYSVSREKKERFSLILESASTNQTSMYLCASPPSGSPETQYFGPGTRLLVL.